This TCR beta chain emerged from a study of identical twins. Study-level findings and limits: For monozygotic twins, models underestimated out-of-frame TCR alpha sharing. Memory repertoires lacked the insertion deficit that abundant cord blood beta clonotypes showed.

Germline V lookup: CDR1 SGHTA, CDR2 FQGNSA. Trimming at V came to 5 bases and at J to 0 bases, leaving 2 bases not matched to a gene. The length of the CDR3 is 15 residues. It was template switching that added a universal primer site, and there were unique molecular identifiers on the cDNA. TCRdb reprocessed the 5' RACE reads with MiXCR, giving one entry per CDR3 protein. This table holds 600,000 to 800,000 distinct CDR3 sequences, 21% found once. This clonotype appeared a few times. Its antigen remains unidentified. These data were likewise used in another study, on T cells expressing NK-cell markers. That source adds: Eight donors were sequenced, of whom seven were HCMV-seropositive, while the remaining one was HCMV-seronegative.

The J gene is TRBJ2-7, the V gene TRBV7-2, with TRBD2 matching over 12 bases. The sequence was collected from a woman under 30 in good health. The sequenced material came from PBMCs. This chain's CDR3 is CASSATSGSSYEQYF. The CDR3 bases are TGTGCCAGCAGCGCGACTAGCGGGAGCTCCTACGAGCAGTACTTC. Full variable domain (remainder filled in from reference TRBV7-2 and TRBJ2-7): GAGVSQSPSNKVTEKGKDVELRCDPISGHTALYWYRQSLGQGLEFLIYFQGNSAPDKSGLPSDRFSAERTGGSVSTLTIQRTQQEDSAVYLCASSATSGSSYEQYFGPGTRLTVT.